The 19 T cell receptor beta chains reported below all come from one sample, sequenced in a study of cytomegalovirus exposure and HLA in healthy donors. The PCR contained 60 Vbeta and 13 Jbeta primers. Profiling relied on immunoSEQ multiplex PCR, and the TCRdb table lists in-frame clones only, not all of them. The profile shows roughly 80,000 clones, over 65% of them singletons. Sequencing was carried out using PBMCs. The receptors were gathered from a woman aged 40 to 55 in good health and CMV-seropositive.

The chain combines TRBV18 with TRBJ1-1; 7 nucleotides line up with TRBD1. Germline assignment: CDR1 KGHSH and CDR2 LQKENI. Trimming cost V 6 bases and J 2 bases; bases outside gene matches: 12. The CDR3 spans 16 residues. Here the CDR3 reads CASSPTGAGGNTEAFF. The CDR3 DNA is TGTGCCAGCTCGCCCACAGGGGCAGGCGGAAACACTGAAGCTTTCTTT. Complete variable domain (other parts from reference TRBV18 and TRBJ1-1): NAGVMQNPRHLVRRRGQEARLRCSPMKGHSHVYWYRQLPEEGLKFMVYLQKENIIDESGMPKERFSAEFPKEGPSILRIQQVVRGDSAAYFCASSPTGAGGNTEAFFGQGTRLTVV.

The chain is built from TRBV5-1 and TRBJ2-7; 7 bases map to TRBD1. Trimming removed 0 bases from V and 9 bases from J; junction bases left unmatched: 3. Looked up from germline, CDR1 is SGHRS and CDR2 is YFSETQ. There are 12 residues in the CDR3. CDR3 residues: CASSLAEGAQYF. CDR3 sequence (DNA): TGCGCCAGCAGCTTGGCCGAGGGGGCGCAGTACTTC.

The J gene is TRBJ2-1, the V gene TRBV4-1; D is undetermined. V was clipped by 4 bases and J by 2 bases, with 12 bases between them. This CDR3 is built from 15 residues. Per the germline V gene, CDR1 is MGHRA and CDR2 is YSYEKL. The CDR3 region is CASSPQDVPYNEQFF. In DNA, the CDR3 is TGCGCCAGCAGCCCCCAGGATGTTCCCTACAATGAGCAGTTCTTC.

This chain joins TRBV6-1 and TRBJ1-5; D ambiguous. Germline V gene lookup returns CDR1 MNHNS and CDR2 SASEGT. V was shortened by 2 bases and J by 7 bases, with 9 bases between the two germline ends. CDR3 length: 13 residues. CDR3 sequence: CASSETSVQPQHF. The DNA of the CDR3 is TGTGCCAGCAGTGAAACTTCTGTACAGCCCCAGCATTTT.

V gene TRBV7-9 combines with J gene TRBJ2-7, with TRBD1 as a possible D gene (6 bases). From germline, CDR1 is SEHNR and CDR2 FQNEAQ (reference sequence). The CDR3 is 13 residues long. V was clipped by 5 bases and J by 5 bases, with 13 bases between them. The CDR3 nucleotides read TGTGCCAGCAGCGTCACAGGGTTCGACGAGCAGTACTTC. Translated, it gives CASSVTGFDEQYF.

This clone was observed a handful of times. The chain has TRBV7-2 and TRBJ1-1; 9 bases map to TRBD1. Germline CDR1 and CDR2: SGHTA and FQGNSA. The V gene end was trimmed by 4 bases and the J gene end by 0 bases; junction bases not matched to a gene: 9. CDR3 length: 17 residues. The DNA of the CDR3 is TGTGCCAGCAGCTCCCAGAACAGGGGGCGGGTGAACACTGAAGCTTTCTTT. Protein sequence: CASSSQNRGRVNTEAFF.

The rearrangement links TRBV5-1 to TRBJ2-7; a weak D match, TRBD2 (5 bases). This CDR3 region has 13 residues. V lost 4 bases and J lost 5, with 13 bases in between. Germline lookup yields CDR1 SGHRS and CDR2 YFSETQ. CDR3 protein: CASSDPGEHEQYF. The CDR3 coding sequence is TGCGCCAGCAGCGACCCCGGGGAGCACGAGCAGTACTTC.

V and J are TRBV7-8 and TRBJ1-2, with unresolved D. The CDR3 is 13 residues long. Germline-derived CDR1 and CDR2 are SGHVS and FQNEAQ. Trimming removed 5 bases from V and 10 bases from J, with 17 bases in between. Written as DNA, the CDR3 is TGTGCCAGCAGCCTAAATCCCGTCCATGACTACACCTTC. Translated, it gives CASSLNPVHDYTF.

The chain links TRBV5-1 to TRBJ1-6; TRBD1 matches 9 bases. The CDR3 length is 14 residues. Germline loops: CDR1 SGHRS, CDR2 YFSETQ. V trimming: 0 bases; J trimming: 10 bases; junction bases outside the gene matches: 2. CDR3 protein: CASSLGDRASPLHF. The CDR3 bases are TGCGCCAGCAGCTTGGGGGACAGGGCATCACCCCTCCACTTT.

This rearrangement joins TRBV9 to TRBJ1-2; 7 nucleotides line up with TRBD1. Per germline, CDR1 SGDLS and CDR2 YYNGEE. CDR3 size: 17 residues. V shed 4 bases, J shed 4 bases, and the junction held 16 bases outside the gene matches. The CDR3 here is CASSSPRGGDYSYGYTF. The DNA for the CDR3 is TGTGCCAGCAGCTCCCCGCGAGGGGGCGATTATTCCTATGGCTACACCTTC.

The chain joins TRBV19 to TRBJ2-3, with TRBD1 matching over 7 bases. Trimming at V came to 1 base and at J to 2 bases, leaving 3 bases not matched to a gene. The CDR3 runs to 15 residues. CDR1 and CDR2 from the germline V gene are LNHDA and SQIVND (reference sequence). CDR3 region: CASSIGQGHTDTQYF. The CDR3 DNA reads TGTGCCAGTAGTATAGGACAGGGCCACACAGATACGCAGTATTTT.

The V and J genes are TRBV10-2 and TRBJ2-5, with D possibly matching TRBD1 (5 bases). Trimming cost V 2 bases and J 5 bases, with 12 bases left between them. Germline V gives CDR1 WSHSY, CDR2 SAAADI. The CDR3 consists of 14 residues. CDR3 nucleotides: TGCGCCAGCAGTGAGCCCAGGGTTGGGGAGACCCAGTACTTC. It translates to CASSEPRVGETQYF.

This rearrangement joins TRBV28 to TRBJ2-7; TRBD2 agrees at 7 bases. The CDR3 has 14 residues. V lost 6 bases, J lost 3 bases, and 8 bases stayed unmatched. From germline, CDR1 is MDHEN and CDR2 SYDVKM. The CDR3 protein is CASRRYGLVYEQYF. The CDR3 region has the DNA TGTGCCAGCAGGCGATATGGACTAGTCTACGAGCAGTACTTC.

The V and J genes are TRBV7-2 and TRBJ1-5; perhaps TRBD1 as D (6 bases). Germline-derived CDR1 and CDR2 are SGHTA and FQGNSA. The V end lost 4 bases, the J end lost 7 bases, and 11 bases lay between the germline ends. This CDR3 has 13 residues. The CDR3 is CASSYRTAQPQHF. CDR3 in DNA: TGTGCCAGCAGCTACCGGACAGCCCAGCCCCAGCATTTT.

This sequence joins TRBV5-1 and TRBJ2-1, with 10 bases aligning to TRBD1. The trim removed 2 bases at V and 5 bases at J, leaving 7 bases unmatched. The CDR3 loop spans 16 amino acids. The germline V gene has CDR1 SGHRS and CDR2 YFSETQ. Written as DNA, the CDR3 is TGCGCCAGCAGCTTTGTGAGACAGGGGGCGAACAATGAGCAGTTCTTC. It specifies CASSFVRQGANNEQFF. Based on the CDR3 plus reference TRBV5-1 and TRBJ2-1, the full variable domain is KAGVTQTPRYLIKTRGQQVTLSCSPISGHRSVSWYQQTPGQGLQFLFEYFSETQRNKGNFPGRFSGRQFSNSRSEMNVSTLELGDSALYLCASSFVRQGANNEQFFGPGTRLTVL.

The CDR3 loop reads CAWKSWTATNEKLFF. The CDR3 bases are TGTGCCTGGAAGTCCTGGACTGCAACTAATGAAAAACTGTTTTTT. The chain recombines TRBV30 with TRBJ1-4; D is uncertain. CDR3 size: 15 residues. The V end was cut by 4 bases, the J end by 0 bases, with 12 bases between. Germline V lookup: CDR1 GTSNPN, CDR2 SVGIG (reference sequence).

The chain is built from TRBV10-3 and TRBJ2-1, with TRBD2 matching over 9 bases. Looked up from germline, CDR1 is ENHRY and CDR2 is SYGVKD. The ends lost 8 bases at V and 8 bases at J; junction bases unmatched: 10. The CDR3 is 14 residues long. The CDR3 coding sequence is TGTGCCATCGGAGGTAGCGGGGGAGGGGATGAGCAGTTCTTC. Protein product: CAIGGSGGGDEQFF.

This chain connects TRBV4-3 to TRBJ2-1; D gene unclear. V shed 4 bases and J shed 6 bases, with 16 bases lying between them. There are 15 residues in the CDR3. Germline loops: CDR1 LGHNA, CDR2 YSLEER. The CDR3 DNA sequence: TGCGCCAGCAGCCCCTCCGGTTACTTGAGCAATGAGCAGTTCTTC. Its protein is CASSPSGYLSNEQFF.

This clone is a singleton in its sample. V gene TRBV27 combines with J gene TRBJ2-7; weak D call: TRBD2 (5 bases). CDR3 length: 12 amino acids. Germline values: CDR1 MNHEY, CDR2 SMNVEV (reference sequence). Between the trimmed V and J ends, which lost 7 bases and 0 bases, there was a span of 7 bases. CDR3 in amino acids: CASMGSSYEQYF. CDR3 DNA sequence: TGTGCCAGCATGGGGAGCTCCTACGAGCAGTACTTC.